A single sample is the source of the 28 T cell receptor beta chains below, sequenced in a study of blood T cell repertoires in COVID-19. Sequencing was performed with immunoSEQ multiplex PCR; in TCRdb, only in-frame clones are kept and a portion is missing. The data contain some 31,000 clones, about 91% of them singletons. The source material was peripheral blood. The receptors shown here come from a human donor with active COVID-19. The donor label of this sample is uncertain.

The gene calls are TRBV27 and TRBJ2-3; 14 bases match TRBD2. The length of the CDR3 is 18 residues. With V trimmed by 5 bases and J by 3 bases, 10 bases remained unmatched. CDR1 is MNHEY and CDR2 is SMNVEV in the germline V gene (reference sequence). The DNA for the CDR3 is TGTGCCAGCAGTGTGAGGACTAGCGGGGGGCCCGTTACAGATACGCAGTATTTT. Translation: CASSVRTSGGPVTDTQYF.

J is TRBJ2-5 and V is TRBV7-9, with 7 bases lining up with TRBD1. The germline gives CDR1 SEHNR, CDR2 FQNEAQ (reference sequence). This CDR3 has 14 residues. With V trimmed by 4 bases and J by 2 bases, 4 bases remained unmatched. The CDR3 sequence is CASSWGTVQETQYF. The CDR3 nucleotides read TGTGCCAGCAGCTGGGGGACAGTACAAGAGACCCAGTACTTC.

The CDR3 sequence: CATSRGLSGGADEQFF. For the CDR3, the DNA is TGTGCCACCAGCAGAGGGCTTAGCGGGGGGGCAGATGAGCAGTTCTTC. The chain links TRBV15 to TRBJ2-1; 11 positions agree with TRBD2. Trimming removed 1 base from V and 8 bases from J; junction bases left unmatched: 7. CDR1 and CDR2 from the germline V gene are LNHNV and YYDKDF (reference sequence). The CDR3 runs 16 residues.

The V and J genes are TRBV19 and TRBJ2-5; TRBD2 aligns across 7 bases. The germline CDR1 and CDR2 sequences are LNHDA and SQIVND (reference sequence). V gave up 5 bases and J gave up 4 bases; unmatched junction bases: 7. The length of the CDR3 is 14 residues. CDR3 bases: TGTGCCAGTAGTCCACGGGGCGGGGGAGAGACCCAGTACTTC. Amino acids: CASSPRGGGETQYF.

This clone was observed once. The gene calls are TRBV27 and TRBJ2-3; D perhaps matches TRBD2 (7 bases). The CDR3 contains 15 residues. The V gene's germline CDR1 is MNHEY and CDR2 SMNVEV (reference sequence). Trimming stripped 6 bases from V and 1 base from J, with 14 bases between. The CDR3 DNA is TGTGCCAGCAGGGGGGGGGCTAGCGGCACAGATACGCAGTATTTT. Its protein product is CASRGGASGTDTQYF.

This clone appeared a single time. The V call is TRBV29-1, the J call TRBJ2-2; D call uncertain. V lost 3 bases to trimming and J lost 6 bases, with 11 bases between them. Germline CDR1 SQVTM, CDR2 ANQGSEA. There are 13 residues in the CDR3. In DNA form, the CDR3 reads TGCAGCGTTGAGGGCGCTACGGCCGGGGAGCTGTTTTTT. Translated, it gives CSVEGATAGELFF.

The genes are TRBV18 and TRBJ1-3; D might be TRBD1 (5 bases). CDR3 length: 16 residues. Germline CDR1 reads KGHSH; CDR2 reads LQKENI. Trimming took 3 bases from V and 7 from J, leaving 19 bases between them. CDR3 residues: CASSPNGGTSANTIYF. In DNA form, the CDR3 reads TGTGCCAGCTCACCCAACGGGGGGACTTCGGCTAACACCATATATTTT.

The chain carries TRBV6-1 and TRBJ1-5; D ambiguous. Germline values: CDR1 MNHNS, CDR2 SASEGT. V gave up 2 bases and J gave up 3 bases, with 8 bases separating them. The CDR3 has 14 residues. CDR3 loop: CASSESDYNQPQHF. CDR3 nucleotide sequence: TGTGCCAGCAGTGAATCGGACTACAATCAGCCCCAGCATTTT.

The chain uses TRBV28 and TRBJ2-7, with 9 bases matching TRBD1. The CDR3 is 15 amino acids. The germline V gene has CDR1 MDHEN and CDR2 SYDVKM. V gave up 6 bases and J gave up 4 bases; unmatched junction bases: 10. The CDR3 nucleotides read TGTGCCAGCAGAACCGGGACAGGGAAATTGTACGAGCAGTACTTC. This codes for CASRTGTGKLYEQYF. The variable domain in full, with the rest retrieved from reference TRBV28 and TRBJ2-7, is DVKVTQSSRYLVKRTGEKVFLECVQDMDHENMFWYRQDPGLGLRLIYFSYDVKMKEKGDIPEGYSVSREKKERFSLILESASTNQTSMYLCASRTGTGKLYEQYFGPGTRLTVT.

The chain employs TRBV30 and TRBJ1-1; 7 bases match TRBD1. The CDR3 runs to 14 residues. V trimming: 0 bases; J trimming: 10 bases; junction bases outside the gene matches: 11. CDR1 and CDR2 (germline): GTSNPN, SVGIG (reference sequence). This CDR3 reads CAWSVRSTQGGAFF. CDR3 DNA: TGTGCCTGGAGTGTACGCTCCACTCAGGGGGGAGCTTTCTTT.

This clone was observed a handful of times. The chain combines TRBV5-4 with TRBJ2-1; TRBD2 matches 8 bases. V trimming: 0 bases; J trimming: 4 bases; junction bases outside the gene matches: 6. In germline, CDR1 is SGHNT, CDR2 YYREEE (reference sequence). The CDR3 extends over 16 amino acids. The CDR3 spells CASSLGASGYYNEQFF. The CDR3 bases are TGTGCCAGCAGCTTGGGAGCTAGCGGGTATTACAATGAGCAGTTCTTC. Full variable domain (rest looked up from reference TRBV5-4 and TRBJ2-1): ETGVTQSPTHLIKTRGQQVTLRCSSQSGHNTVSWYQQALGQGPQFIFQYYREEENGRGNFPPRFSGLQFPNYSSELNVNALELDDSALYLCASSLGASGYYNEQFFGPGTRLTVL.

The chain links TRBV3-1 (or the pseudogene TRBV3-2) to TRBJ2-2; 7 positions agree with TRBD2. Germline V gives CDR1 LGHDT, CDR2 YNNKEL (reference sequence). This CDR3 region has 16 residues. After removal of 4 bases from V and 4 bases from J, the junction contained 9 bases not matched to a gene. The CDR3 region has the DNA TGTGCCAGCAGCCTCCAGCGGGGAGCGGTCACCGGGGAGCTGTTTTTT. Its translation is CASSLQRGAVTGELFF.

The rearrangement links TRBV18 to TRBJ2-7; 7 bases are a match to TRBD1. The ends lost 0 bases at V and 0 bases at J; junction bases unmatched: 11. Germline V CDR1 and CDR2: KGHSH, LQKENI. This CDR3 region has 18 residues. The CDR3 protein is CASSPPRLEGASSYEQYF. The CDR3 DNA sequence: TGTGCCAGCTCACCACCTCGGCTAGAGGGGGCAAGCTCCTACGAGCAGTACTTC.

This chain joins TRBV7-3 and TRBJ2-3; no definite D call. The CDR3 is 13 residues long. V lost 4 bases, J lost 0 bases, and 5 bases lay in between. Per germline, CDR1 SGHTA and CDR2 FQGTGA. CDR3 protein: CASSSPSTDTQYF. In DNA, the CDR3 is TGTGCCAGCAGCTCCCCTAGCACAGATACGCAGTATTTT. Full variable domain (missing parts from reference TRBV7-3 and TRBJ2-3): GAGVSQTPSNKVTEKGKYVELRCDPISGHTALYWYRQSLGQGPEFLIYFQGTGAADDSGLPNDRFFAVRPEGSVSTLKIQRTERGDSAVYLCASSSPSTDTQYFGPGTRLTVL.

The chain carries TRBV2 and TRBJ2-7, with no clear D. The CDR3 sequence is 11 residues long. The V gene's germline CDR1 is SNHLY and CDR2 FYNNEI. Trimming left V 5 bases short and J 1 base short, with 3 bases between. The CDR3 sequence: CASSLSYEQYF. The CDR3 DNA reads TGTGCCAGCAGTCTTTCCTACGAGCAGTACTTC.

V usage is TRBV7-2 and J usage is TRBJ1-1; possible D gene TRBD1, 6 bases. The CDR3 runs to 13 residues. V lost 9 bases and J lost 0, with 11 bases in between. The germline V gene encodes CDR1 SGHTA and CDR2 FQGNSA. The CDR3 protein is CASGQTMNTEAFF. For the CDR3, the DNA is TGTGCCAGTGGACAGACCATGAACACTGAAGCTTTCTTT.

The chain couples TRBV18 to TRBJ2-1; D may be TRBD1 (5 bases). The CDR3 covers 16 residues. V lost 8 bases, J lost 1 base, and 18 bases lay in between. Germline CDR1 is KGHSH and CDR2 is LQKENI. The CDR3 here is CASRGQGQWSYNEQFF. The CDR3 DNA follows: TGTGCCAGCAGGGGTCAAGGTCAATGGTCCTACAATGAGCAGTTCTTC.

The V and J genes are TRBV7-3 and TRBJ2-3, with TRBD2 as a possible D gene (5 bases). Germline V gene sequence: CDR1 SGHTA, CDR2 FQGTGA. Trimming took off 5 bases at V and 4 bases at J, with 10 bases between the two ends. This CDR3 has 13 residues. This chain's CDR3 is CASSPLGADTQYF. The CDR3 DNA sequence: TGTGCCAGCAGCCCCCTCGGGGCAGATACGCAGTATTTT.

This chain connects TRBV29-1 to TRBJ2-1; 7 bases agree with TRBD2. Trimming took 5 bases from V and 4 from J; bases not matched to a gene: 8. The CDR3 sequence is 14 residues long. Germline values: CDR1 SQVTM, CDR2 ANQGSEA. DNA for the CDR3: TGCAGCGTTATTCGGGACTATAATTACAATGAGCAGTTCTTC. The encoded protein is CSVIRDYNYNEQFF.

This chain uses TRBV28 with TRBJ2-7, with TRBD2 matching over 8 bases. Germline CDR1 is MDHEN and CDR2 is SYDVKM. V lost 5 bases and J lost 2; bases outside the gene matches: 8. CDR3 length equals 15 residues. The CDR3 loop reads CASSPGGGPTYEQYF. CDR3 coding DNA: TGTGCCAGCAGTCCCGGGGGGGGTCCCACCTACGAGCAGTACTTC.

This CDR3 reads CASSLSGNTIYF. For the CDR3, the DNA is TGTGCCAGCAGTTTATCGGGAAACACCATATATTTT. The rearrangement links TRBV12-3 or TRBV12-4 to TRBJ1-3; D is ambiguous. This CDR3 is 12 amino acids long. V was pared by 2 bases and J by 4 bases, with 3 bases between.

This rearrangement joins TRBV11-2 to TRBJ2-7; 9 bases line up with TRBD2. Per the germline V gene, CDR1 is SGHAT and CDR2 is FQNNGV. Losses at the gene ends were 5 bases for V and 0 bases for J; bases not matched to a gene: 5. The length of the CDR3 is 15 residues. CDR3 in amino acids: CASSRLAGDSYEQYF. The CDR3 DNA reads as TGTGCCAGCAGCCGCTTAGCGGGGGACTCCTACGAGCAGTACTTC.

The V and J genes are TRBV5-4 and TRBJ2-3; 9 bases align to TRBD2. Unmatched junction bases numbered 9, after V lost 5 bases and J lost 2 bases. CDR1 and CDR2 (germline): SGHNT, YYREEE (reference sequence). This CDR3 contains 16 residues. The CDR3 loop reads CASRPSGGRATDTQYF. CDR3 sequence (DNA): TGTGCCAGCAGACCGTCGGGCGGGAGGGCCACAGATACGCAGTATTTT.

The rearrangement uses TRBV2 and TRBJ2-3; D is possibly TRBD1 (5 bases). The CDR3 runs to 21 residues. CDR1 is SNHLY and CDR2 is FYNNEI in the germline V gene. V shed 5 bases and J shed 6 bases, with 36 bases lying between them. The CDR3 nucleotides read TGTGCCAGCAGTCCATATCAGGGATTTTTGGCCGGCCGAAGCCGGCCGGATACGCAGTATTTT. Amino acid sequence: CASSPYQGFLAGRSRPDTQYF.

The chain links TRBV19 to TRBJ1-1, with D tentatively TRBD1 (5 bases). Trimming took off 1 base at V and 3 bases at J, with 12 bases between the two ends. This CDR3 has 15 amino acids. CDR1 and CDR2 from the germline V gene are LNHDA and SQIVND (reference sequence). The CDR3 DNA sequence: TGTGCCAGTAGTATAGGGCCCTTAGGGGACACTGAAGCTTTCTTT. It yields the protein CASSIGPLGDTEAFF.

The chain joins TRBV6-2 or TRBV6-3 to TRBJ2-1, with 9 bases matching TRBD2. Germline loops: CDR1 MNHEY, CDR2 SVGEGT. Trimming cost V 0 bases and J 3 bases; bases outside gene matches: 6. This CDR3 comprises 17 residues. The CDR3 DNA reads TGTGCCAGCAGTTACTCCCCCCTAGCGGGGCTCTACAATGAGCAGTTCTTC. The encoded protein is CASSYSPLAGLYNEQFF.

This sequence joins TRBV5-4 and TRBJ2-3, with 9 bases fitting TRBD2. CDR1 is SGHNT, CDR2 YYREEE, per germline (reference sequence). After removal of 0 bases from V and 3 bases from J, the junction contained 2 bases not matched to a gene. The CDR3 loop spans 15 amino acids. The CDR3 loop is CASSLASGKTDTQYF. CDR3 nucleotide sequence: TGTGCCAGCAGCTTGGCTAGCGGGAAGACAGATACGCAGTATTTT.

V is TRBV4-3 and J is TRBJ1-1; 8 nucleotides line up with TRBD1. The CDR3 runs to 16 residues. Germline loops: CDR1 LGHNA, CDR2 YSLEER. The V gene end was trimmed by 3 bases and the J gene end by 5 bases; junction bases not matched to a gene: 11. CDR3 sequence reads: CASSQRATGGGTEAFF. CDR3 coding DNA: TGCGCCAGCAGCCAGAGGGCCACAGGGGGGGGGACTGAAGCTTTCTTT.